Below, 12 T cell receptor beta chains from the same sample are listed, as sequenced in a study of shared clonotypes between healthy human individuals. The table came from immunoSEQ multiplex PCR; TCRdb's copy has only in-frame clones and leaves some out. The table has some 1,600,000 clones, 95% to 99% seen once. Sequencing used naive CD4+ T cells sorted from blood. Subset given: CD45RA+ positively selected. These receptors originate from a man aged 25-45 years in good health.

This clone showed up just once. DNA for the CDR3: TGTGCCACCGGAGGCGAGACTAGCGCTTACACAGATACGCAGTATTTT. As protein: CATGGETSAYTDTQYF. The chain has TRBV10-3 and TRBJ2-3; TRBD2 matches 8 bases. This CDR3 is 16 amino acids long. Germline values: CDR1 ENHRY, CDR2 SYGVKD. V shed 10 bases, J shed 2 bases, and the junction held 14 bases outside the gene matches.

V is TRBV18 and J is TRBJ2-1; D is undetermined. The CDR3 has 17 residues. CDR1 and CDR2 from the germline V gene are KGHSH and LQKENI. The germline V and J ends were trimmed by 4 bases and 0 bases, with 16 bases remaining between them. Written as DNA, the CDR3 is TGTGCCAGCTCACGTTCGTCCCCGCAGAGCTCCTACAATGAGCAGTTCTTC. This codes for CASSRSSPQSSYNEQFF.

Of note for this clone: Other DNA sequences within the sample encode an identical CDR3. This chain connects TRBV28 to TRBJ2-7; 9 bases map to TRBD1. CDR1 is MDHEN, CDR2 SYDVKM, per germline. CDR3 length equals 15 residues. The V gene end was trimmed by 6 bases and the J gene end by 2 bases; junction bases not matched to a gene: 8. CDR3 sequence: CASSPPGTGPYEQYF. The CDR3 DNA reads as TGTGCCAGCAGCCCCCCTGGGACAGGGCCCTACGAGCAGTACTTC. Together with reference TRBV28 and TRBJ2-7, the CDR3 gives the full variable domain: DVKVTQSSRYLVKRTGEKVFLECVQDMDHENMFWYRQDPGLGLRLIYFSYDVKMKEKGDIPEGYSVSREKKERFSLILESASTNQTSMYLCASSPPGTGPYEQYFGPGTRLTVT.

This chain joins TRBV25-1 and TRBJ1-2; 9 bases align to TRBD1. Germline CDR1 is MGHDK and CDR2 is SYGVNS. The CDR3 contains 15 residues. With V trimmed by 3 bases and J by 4 bases, 6 bases remained unmatched. CDR3 in DNA: TGTGCCAGCAGTGATAACAGGGGGCGCAGCTATGGCTACACCTTC. As protein: CASSDNRGRSYGYTF.

The chain recombines TRBV28 with TRBJ2-1; 7 bases are shared with TRBD1. CDR1 MDHEN and CDR2 SYDVKM come from the germline V gene. Trimming at V came to 3 bases and at J to 3 bases, leaving 5 bases not matched to a gene. This CDR3 contains 15 residues. This CDR3 reads CASSFPGQYYNEQFF. CDR3 nucleotides: TGTGCCAGCAGTTTCCCGGGACAGTACTACAATGAGCAGTTCTTC.

This chain links TRBV29-1 with TRBJ2-1, with D perhaps TRBD1 (6 bases). The germline gives CDR1 SQVTM, CDR2 ANQGSEA. The CDR3 spans 13 residues. Trimming pared 7 bases from V and 6 bases from J, leaving 16 bases between. DNA of the CDR3: TGCAGCGGAGATTGGACACAGGGCAATGAGCAGTTCTTC. This codes for CSGDWTQGNEQFF.

The gene calls are TRBV7-2 and TRBJ1-4, with 8 bases matching TRBD1. This CDR3 comprises 16 residues. CDR1 SGHTA and CDR2 FQGNSA come from the germline V gene. The J segment lost 7 bases and the V segment lost 0 bases, leaving 7 bases of the junction unmatched. The CDR3 DNA reads TGTGCCAGCAGCTTAGCCGCCAGGGGGCCCTTTGAAAAACTGTTTTTT. It encodes CASSLAARGPFEKLFF.

Concerning this clone: The identical CDR3 is also encoded by other nucleotide sequences in the sample. The chain employs TRBV19 and TRBJ1-1; 9 bases line up with TRBD1. J was trimmed by 3 bases and V by 6 bases; bases with no gene match: 2. This CDR3 spans 13 amino acids. CDR1 and CDR2 from the germline V gene are LNHDA and SQIVND (reference sequence). The CDR3 loop is CASRTGGDTEAFF. The CDR3 region has the DNA TGTGCCAGTAGGACAGGGGGGGACACTGAAGCTTTCTTT. The whole variable domain, remainder taken from reference TRBV19 and TRBJ1-1, is DGGITQSPKYLFRKEGQNVTLSCEQNLNHDAMYWYRQDPGQGLRLIYYSQIVNDFQKGDIAEGYSVSREKKESFPLTVTSAQKNPTAFYLCASRTGGDTEAFFGQGTRLTVV.

The chain carries TRBV9 and TRBJ2-3; 9 nucleotides match TRBD2. V was clipped by 3 bases and J by 4 bases; unmatched bases: 3. The V gene's germline CDR1 is SGDLS and CDR2 YYNGEE. CDR3 length equals 14 residues. CDR3 coding DNA: TGTGCCAGCAGCGGTAGCGGGAGACCAGATACGCAGTATTTT. Translated: CASSGSGRPDTQYF. The variable domain in full, completed from reference TRBV9 and TRBJ2-3, reads DSGVTQTPKHLITATGQRVTLRCSPRSGDLSVYWYQQSLDQGLQFLIQYYNGEERAKGNILERFSAQQFPDLHSELNLSSLELGDSALYFCASSGSGRPDTQYFGPGTRLTVL.

This clone was observed once. The J gene is TRBJ2-7, the V gene TRBV28; no clear D gene. The germline CDR1 and CDR2 sequences are MDHEN and SYDVKM. The CDR3 totals 13 residues. V was shortened by 5 bases and J by 0 bases, with 8 bases between the two germline ends. This CDR3 reads CASSPQISYEQYF. The CDR3 nucleotides read TGTGCCAGCAGTCCCCAGATCTCCTACGAGCAGTACTTC.

The rearrangement uses TRBV5-1 and TRBJ1-4; TRBD1 agrees at 12 bases. Per the germline V gene, CDR1 is SGHRS and CDR2 is YFSETQ. Trimming removed 2 bases from V and 3 bases from J; junction bases left unmatched: 11. The CDR3 has 19 amino acids. The CDR3 region is CASSFSTGTGGFPNEKLFF. As DNA, the CDR3 is TGCGCCAGCAGCTTTAGCACCGGGACAGGGGGCTTTCCTAATGAAAAACTGTTTTTT.

V and J are TRBV18 and TRBJ1-1; weak D call: TRBD1 (5 bases). V was trimmed by 1 base and J by 4 bases, leaving 13 bases between them. The CDR3 loop spans 15 amino acids. CDR1 is KGHSH and CDR2 is LQKENI in the germline V gene. In DNA form, the CDR3 reads TGTGCCAGCTCACCACGACAGCTAGGTAGCACTGAAGCTTTCTTT. It specifies CASSPRQLGSTEAFF.